This T cell receptor beta chain is from a study of metastatic and nonmetastatic thyroid tumors. Germline V gene lookup returns CDR1 PRHDT and CDR2 FYEKMQ (reference sequence). The CDR3 runs 14 residues. Trimming took off 4 bases at V and 3 bases at J, with 13 bases between the two ends. Nobody among the patients had been given any treatment before thyroid surgery. TCRdb re-analyzed the PCR reads through MiXCR. The sample lists 15,000 to 18,000 clones, roughly 21% occurring once. This clonotype was obtained from a female donor with papillary thyroid cancer or a benign thyroid nodule (not recorded which). Some clones in this sample may be carry-over from other donors' samples. The sequenced sample consisted of tumor tissue. This chain joins TRBV13 and TRBJ2-7; D might be TRBD1 (5 bases). The CDR3 bases are TGTGCCAGCAGCTCCCGACAGAGCCTCTACGAGCAGTACTTC. Translated: CASSSRQSLYEQYF.